The T cell receptor beta chain under discussion was sequenced for a study of blood T cell dynamics during melanoma immunotherapy. In the study overall: Metastatic melanoma patients received first-line pembrolizumab or nivolumab plus ipilimumab.

A word on this clone: Its antigen remains unknown.

The germline V gene encodes CDR1 SGHVS and CDR2 FNYEAQ. The CDR3 sequence is 13 residues long. The V end lost 6 bases, the J end lost 14 bases, and 17 bases lay between the germline ends. Described time point: pre-treatment baseline. Apart from two fast progressors, RECIST 1.1 response was judged 12 weeks post-infusion. Broader study findings: The study could not tell melanoma-specific clones from general immune activation.

Every bulk PBMC sample received the same 350 ng of DNA. TCRdb's table, derived via immunoSEQ multiplex PCR, lists solely in-frame clones and lacks some. The top ten hold 19% of the sample, which has over 9,500 clones, around four fifths seen once. The rearrangement joins TRBV7-6 to TRBJ1-6; D is unresolved. The specimen comprised blood, sampled from a patient treated with checkpoint blockade. The receptor comes from a human donor with melanoma. The CDR3 DNA reads TGTGCCAGCAGTTCTAACCCAACGACGACCCTCCACTTT. Amino acid sequence: CASSSNPTTTLHF.